This entry concerns a single T cell receptor (beta chain). Its specificity is unknown. The total RNA was obtained from whole blood that was not fractionated. V gave up 5 bases and J gave up 11 bases, with 16 bases separating them. This CDR3 contains 13 residues. Germline CDR1 is LNHNV and CDR2 is YYDKDF (reference sequence). As the library was built, unique molecular identifiers were attached to individual cDNA molecules. Original data processing: Samples had a median of about 96,000 TCRs, ranging roughly 23,224 to 690,600. TCRdb analysed the 5' RACE reads with MiXCR anew, one entry per CDR3 protein. The V and J calls reflect TCRdb's pipeline rather than the authors' work. The profile shows about 81,000 distinct CDR3 sequences, approximately 7.7% of them singletons. This sample was taken from a study of human T cells and chemical hapten exposure. Overall study: Among samples, TCR yields varied mainly because of small differences in pooled library volume.

General study results and limits: The number of TCRs over 1 in 1000 frequency stayed unchanged after DPC.

J is TRBJ1-5 and V is TRBV15, with unresolved D. This TCR was recovered from a male donor in good health. CDR3 bases: TGTGCCACCAGCTTGGAGAGGGATCGGTCCCAGCATTTT. This translates into CATSLERDRSQHF.